This TCR beta chain was recorded in a study of monozygotic twins with inflammatory bowel disease. The germline V gene encodes CDR1 SGHDN and CDR2 FVKESK. CDR3 length equals 12 residues. TCRdb reprocessed the 5' RACE reads, with one entry per CDR3 protein and no DNA. This table holds approximately 330,000 distinct CDR3 sequences. Sequencing input: blood. The TCR sequence derives from a human donor with ulcerative colitis or Crohn's disease, or a healthy co-twin of an affected twin (not recorded which). V usage is TRBV14 and J usage is TRBJ2-2. The CDR3 loop is CATRVHAGELFF.